These 5 T cell receptor beta chains were all obtained from the same sample, sequenced in a study of T-cell reconstitution after alpha-beta-depleted transplantation in children. Unique molecular identifiers tagged the TCRbeta library. TCRdb independently ran MiXCR on the PCR reads; one entry per CDR3 protein. The data contain under 250,000 distinct CDR3 sequences, 20% to 30% of them singletons. The sample was PBMCs, mostly from graft donor cells, taken 360 days after TCRalphabeta/CD19-depleted stem cell transplant. These receptors all come from a female patient between 2 and 15 years old who had a stem cell transplant for congenital amegakaryocytic thrombocytopenia, so the T cells may come from the graft donor.

Only one count was recorded for this clonotype. The chain uses TRBV4-3 and TRBJ2-1; D unclear. CDR3 length: 15 residues. V lost 0 bases to trimming and J lost 3 bases, with 9 bases between them. Germline CDR1 is LGHNA and CDR2 is YSLEER. The CDR3 sequence: CASSQEATHYNEQFF. The CDR3 region has the DNA TGCGCCAGCAGCCAAGAGGCCACCCACTACAATGAGCAGTTCTTC.

The chain is built from TRBV10-3 and TRBJ2-7; D is perhaps TRBD1 (5 bases). Trimming shortened V by 5 bases and J by 0 bases, and 11 bases separated the two germline ends. This CDR3 is 14 amino acids long. Germline V lookup: CDR1 ENHRY, CDR2 SYGVKD. DNA for the CDR3: TGTGCCATCAGTCCCCAGACAGACTCCTACGAGCAGTACTTC. It translates to CAISPQTDSYEQYF.

This clonotype showed up many times. V and J are TRBV29-1 and TRBJ2-3, with 9 bases identical to TRBD1. V shed 7 bases, J shed 0 bases, and the junction held 5 bases outside the gene matches. The germline gives CDR1 SQVTM, CDR2 ANQGSEA. This CDR3 comprises 14 residues. The CDR3 protein is CSADGTGSTDTQYF. CDR3 in DNA: TGCAGCGCAGACGGGACAGGGAGCACAGATACGCAGTATTTT.

This clonotype occurred a few times. The chain joins TRBV20-1 to TRBJ2-1; possible D gene TRBD1, 5 bases. Germline values: CDR1 DFQATT, CDR2 SNEGSKA (reference sequence). This CDR3 region has 12 residues. Trimming stripped 8 bases from V and 6 bases from J, with 14 bases between. CDR3 nucleotide sequence: TGCAGTCCAAGGGGTCAGAGCAATGAGCAGTTCTTC. As protein: CSPRGQSNEQFF.

The chain uses TRBV4-2 and TRBJ2-1; 7 positions match TRBD2. Unmatched junction bases numbered 9, after V lost 2 bases and J lost 5 bases. The CDR3 loop spans 16 amino acids. Per germline, CDR1 LGHNA and CDR2 YNFKEQ. CDR3 in DNA: TGTGCCAGCAGCCAACAAAGGGACTATGGAAACAATGAGCAGTTCTTC. Residues: CASSQQRDYGNNEQFF.